This T cell receptor beta chain was identified in a study of blood T cell repertoires in COVID-19. This CDR3 has 11 amino acids. The V end was cut by 5 bases, the J end by 8 bases, with 7 bases between. Methods used by the authors: Using reference gene primer amplification, nucleated cell counts were estimated. TCRdb's copy holds only in-frame clones and misses some; the assay was immunoSEQ multiplex PCR. The D gene and trimming were derived from the DNA, and the V and J assignments and clone size from that table. This repertoire shows about 90,000 clones, approximately 91% found once; its top ten account for more than 3%.

The sample consisted of peripheral blood. The origin of this receptor is a woman aged 65 to 85 with acute or convalescent COVID-19. This rearrangement joins TRBV12-3 or TRBV12-4 to TRBJ1-5; D gene uncertain. As DNA, the CDR3 is TGTGCCAGCAGTGCCTCGGAGCCCCAGCATTTT. Protein sequence: CASSASEPQHF.